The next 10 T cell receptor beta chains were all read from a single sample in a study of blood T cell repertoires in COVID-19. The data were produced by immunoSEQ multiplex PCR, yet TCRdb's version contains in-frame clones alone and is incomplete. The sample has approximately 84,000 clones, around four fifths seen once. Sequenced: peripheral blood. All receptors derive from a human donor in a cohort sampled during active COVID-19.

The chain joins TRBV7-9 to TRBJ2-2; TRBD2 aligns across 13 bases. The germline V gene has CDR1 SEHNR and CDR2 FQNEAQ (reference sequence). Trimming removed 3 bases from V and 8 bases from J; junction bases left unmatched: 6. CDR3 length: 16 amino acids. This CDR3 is CASSFFRTSGSGELFF. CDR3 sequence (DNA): TGTGCCAGCAGCTTCTTCCGGACTAGCGGGAGTGGGGAGCTGTTTTTT.

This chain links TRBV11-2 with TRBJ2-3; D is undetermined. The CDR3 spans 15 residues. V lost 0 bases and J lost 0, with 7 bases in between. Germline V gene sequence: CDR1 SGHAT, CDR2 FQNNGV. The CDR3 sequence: CASSLDQVSTDTQYF. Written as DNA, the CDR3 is TGTGCCAGCAGCTTAGATCAGGTTAGCACAGATACGCAGTATTTT.

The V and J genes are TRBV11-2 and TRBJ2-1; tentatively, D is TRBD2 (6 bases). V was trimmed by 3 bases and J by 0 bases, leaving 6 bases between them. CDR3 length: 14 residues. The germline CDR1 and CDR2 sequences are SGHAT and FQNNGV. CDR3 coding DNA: TGTGCCAGCAGCTTCGGGGGCTCCTACAATGAGCAGTTCTTC. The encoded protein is CASSFGGSYNEQFF.

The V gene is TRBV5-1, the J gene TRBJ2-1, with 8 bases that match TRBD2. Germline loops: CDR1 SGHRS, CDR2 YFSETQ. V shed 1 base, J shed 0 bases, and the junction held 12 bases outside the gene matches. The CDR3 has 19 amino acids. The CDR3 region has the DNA TGCGCCAGCAGCTTGTACGGGACTAGGAGACGAAGCTCCTACAATGAGCAGTTCTTC. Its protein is CASSLYGTRRRSSYNEQFF. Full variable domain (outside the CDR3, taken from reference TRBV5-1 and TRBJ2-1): KAGVTQTPRYLIKTRGQQVTLSCSPISGHRSVSWYQQTPGQGLQFLFEYFSETQRNKGNFPGRFSGRQFSNSRSEMNVSTLELGDSALYLCASSLYGTRRRSSYNEQFFGPGTRLTVL.

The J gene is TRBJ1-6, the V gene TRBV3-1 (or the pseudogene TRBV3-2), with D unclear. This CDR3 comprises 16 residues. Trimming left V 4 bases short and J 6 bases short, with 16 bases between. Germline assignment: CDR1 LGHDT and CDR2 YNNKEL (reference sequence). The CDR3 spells CASSRTEGGFNSPLHF. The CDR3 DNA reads TGTGCCAGCAGCCGCACAGAGGGAGGGTTTAATTCACCCCTCCACTTT.

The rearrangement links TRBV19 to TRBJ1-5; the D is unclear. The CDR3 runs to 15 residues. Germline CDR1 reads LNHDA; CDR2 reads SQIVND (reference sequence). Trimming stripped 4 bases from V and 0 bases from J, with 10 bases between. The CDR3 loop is CASSKAQTSNQPQHF. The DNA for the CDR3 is TGTGCCAGTAGTAAGGCACAGACTAGCAATCAGCCCCAGCATTTT.

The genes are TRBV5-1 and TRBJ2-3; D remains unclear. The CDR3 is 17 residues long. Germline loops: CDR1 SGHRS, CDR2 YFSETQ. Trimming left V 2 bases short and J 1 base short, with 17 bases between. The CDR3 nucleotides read TGCGCCAGCAGCTTTTCTCTTGATAGCTGGGGCACAGATACGCAGTATTTT. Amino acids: CASSFSLDSWGTDTQYF.

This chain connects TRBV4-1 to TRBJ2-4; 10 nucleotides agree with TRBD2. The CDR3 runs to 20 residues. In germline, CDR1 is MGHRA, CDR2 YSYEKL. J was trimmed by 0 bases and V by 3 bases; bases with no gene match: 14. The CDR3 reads CASSQRLAGADLLAKNIQYF. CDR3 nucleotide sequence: TGCGCCAGCAGCCAGCGCCTAGCGGGGGCCGACCTACTAGCCAAAAACATTCAGTACTTC.

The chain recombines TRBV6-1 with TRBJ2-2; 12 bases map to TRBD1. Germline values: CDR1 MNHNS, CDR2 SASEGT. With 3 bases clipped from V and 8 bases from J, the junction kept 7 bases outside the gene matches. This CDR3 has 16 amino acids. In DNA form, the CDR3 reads TGTGCCAGCAGTGACTACGGGACAGGGGGCGTGGGGGAGCTGTTTTTT. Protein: CASSDYGTGGVGELFF.

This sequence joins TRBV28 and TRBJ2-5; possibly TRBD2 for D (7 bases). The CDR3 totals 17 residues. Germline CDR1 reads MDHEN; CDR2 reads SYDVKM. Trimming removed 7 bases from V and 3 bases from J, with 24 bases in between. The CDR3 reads CASNSNSGGRLKETQYF. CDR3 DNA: TGTGCCAGCAACTCCAATTCGGGGGGCAGGTTGAAAGAGACCCAGTACTTC.